These 5 T cell receptor beta chains came from one sample sequenced in a study of control samples from healthy donors and cancer patients. TCRdb's copy holds only in-frame clones and misses some; the assay was immunoSEQ multiplex PCR. Among 110,000 to 150,000 clones, more than 90% were seen once, and the ten largest hold 11%. The sample was blood. The receptors here all came from a man aged 25 to 45 in good health.

The genes are TRBV4-2 and TRBJ2-1; perhaps TRBD2 as D (6 bases). CDR1 and CDR2 from the germline V gene are LGHNA and YNFKEQ. The CDR3 is 16 residues long. V was clipped by 0 bases and J by 2 bases, with 11 bases between them. CDR3: CASSQDSSAPYNEQFF. The CDR3 region has the DNA TGTGCCAGCAGCCAAGATTCTAGCGCTCCCTACAATGAGCAGTTCTTC.

The chain couples TRBV7-6 to TRBJ2-7; either TRBD1 or TRBD2 may supply D (5 bases each). Germline V CDR1 and CDR2: SGHVS, FNYEAQ. The V end was cut by 5 bases, the J end by 2 bases, with 16 bases between. The CDR3 sequence is 15 residues long. The CDR3 region is CASSLTRDGPYEQYF. The CDR3 nucleotides are TGTGCCAGCAGCCTTACCCGGGACGGGCCCTACGAGCAGTACTTC.

This chain links TRBV2 with TRBJ2-2, with TRBD1 matching over 7 bases. This CDR3 is 16 amino acids long. Germline lookup yields CDR1 SNHLY and CDR2 FYNNEI. J lost 1 base, V lost 3 bases, and 5 bases had no gene match. CDR3 loop: CASSDLRQGNTGELFF. The CDR3 nucleotides read TGTGCCAGCAGTGATCTGAGACAGGGGAACACCGGGGAGCTGTTTTTT.

The V and J genes are TRBV18 and TRBJ1-1; the match to TRBD1 covers 10 bases. Germline CDR1 is KGHSH and CDR2 is LQKENI. This CDR3 region has 16 residues. V dropped 2 bases and J dropped 0; count of bases not matched to a gene: 3. Here the CDR3 reads CASSPEDRGLNTEAFF. CDR3 nucleotide sequence: TGTGCCAGCTCACCAGAGGACAGGGGGTTGAACACTGAAGCTTTCTTT.

The chain's CDR3 is CASSSAKGVEQFF. CDR3 DNA sequence: TGTGCCAGCAGCTCGGCCAAGGGGGTTGAGCAGTTCTTC. The rearrangement links TRBV7-3 to TRBJ2-1, with D possibly matching TRBD1 (6 bases). Deletions cut 4 bases from V and 9 bases from J, with 13 bases between. The CDR3 spans 13 residues. CDR1 and CDR2 (germline): SGHTA, FQGTGA.